This T cell receptor beta chain was found in a study of shared clonotypes between healthy human individuals. Here immunoSEQ multiplex PCR was the method, and the copy in TCRdb shows in-frame clones only, minus some. The data hold some 2.1 million clones, with around 93% observed a single time. As defined, naive CD8 cells were CD45RO-negative and positively selected for CCR7, with terminally differentiated effector memory CD45RA+ cells excluded. V was pared by 5 bases and J by 6 bases, with 12 bases between. The CDR3 has 13 residues. Germline CDR1 is MGHRA and CDR2 is YSYEKL. The rearrangement links TRBV4-1 to TRBJ2-3, with D hard to call. Sequenced material: naive CD8+ T cells from PBMCs. The sequence was obtained from a man younger than 35 in good health. Some clones in this sample may be carry-over from other donors' samples. This chain's CDR3 is CASSVGRGDTQYF. The CDR3 coding sequence is TGCGCCAGCAGCGTGGGCCGCGGCGATACGCAGTATTTT.